This T cell receptor beta chain was captured in a study of cytomegalovirus exposure and HLA in healthy donors. Points from the study as a whole: Later genetic work tied a missense DCLRE1C variant to beta-chain V and J trimming. For most TCR beta V segments, an earlier analysis put the productive rate at about 90% or about 30% of the time. Several V segments, TRBV6-2 and TRBV6-3 among them, could not be told apart and were dropped.

PCR used 60 Vbeta primers and 13 Jbeta primers. Only in-frame clones appear in the TCRdb table, and some are missing; sequencing was by immunoSEQ multiplex PCR. Of 200,000 or so clones in the sample, around 70% were seen once. Concerning this clone itself: Its antigen is unidentified.

Unmatched junction bases numbered 12, after V lost 4 bases and J lost 6 bases. The CDR3 totals 16 residues. CDR1 and CDR2 from the germline V gene are SGHNT and YYREEE (reference sequence). The sequenced sample consisted of PBMCs. V usage is TRBV5-4 and J usage is TRBJ2-3; 9 bases fit TRBD2. The clonotype originates from a man aged 40-55 years in good health and CMV-seropositive. CDR3 bases: TGTGCCAGCAGCCCCGGCCGCGGGGGGGCCTGGGATACGCAGTATTTT. Translation: CASSPGRGGAWDTQYF.